The next 3 T cell receptor beta chains were all read from a single sample in a study of blood T cell repertoires in COVID-19. TCRdb keeps only in-frame clones here, not all; method: immunoSEQ multiplex PCR. The sample lists roughly 250,000 clones, approximately 83% seen once, with roughly 3.5% in the top ten. Specimen: PBMCs or T cells enriched from blood (not recorded which). Receptors were obtained from a woman in her 40s with acute COVID-19.

The chain has TRBV12-3 or TRBV12-4 and TRBJ1-1; D possibly corresponds to TRBD1 (5 bases). V was pared by 4 bases and J by 8 bases, with 8 bases between. The CDR3 has 11 residues. The CDR3: CASSSHREAFF. The CDR3 bases are TGTGCCAGCAGTTCGCACAGGGAAGCTTTCTTT.

This clone has only a few counts. This chain uses TRBV29-1 with TRBJ2-7; TRBD1 might be the D (6 bases). Germline V gives CDR1 SQVTM, CDR2 ANQGSEA. V gave up 7 bases and J gave up 4 bases, with 11 bases separating them. This CDR3 is built from 11 residues. The CDR3 spells CSANRDYEQYF. The CDR3 DNA sequence: TGCAGCGCCAACAGGGATTACGAGCAGTACTTC.

The V call is TRBV25-1, the J call TRBJ1-4; 7 nucleotides match TRBD1. This CDR3 contains 15 residues. J lost 1 base, V lost 4 bases, and 3 bases had no gene match. CDR1 is MGHDK and CDR2 is SYGVNS in the germline V gene. CDR3 DNA sequence: TGTGCCAGCAGTGGCCACAGGGGAACTAATGAAAAACTGTTTTTT. Translation gives CASSGHRGTNEKLFF.